Listed below are T cell receptor beta chains from one sample, sequenced in a study of radiotherapy plus CTLA-4 blockade in lung cancer. Profiled with immunoSEQ multiplex PCR; TCRdb holds only in-frame clones, not every one. The data show just under 60,000 clones, about 72% seen once. The sample was peripheral blood, taken from a patient treated with radiotherapy plus ipilimumab. These TCRs come from a human donor with non-small cell lung cancer whose response to radiotherapy plus ipilimumab could not be evaluated. Both conserved end residues are part of each CDR3. The D gene is left open where the match is weak. Where a row states a size, it is once, few, many or the class of an expanded clone; other rows omit it.

D | size | J | V | DNA | CDR3
. | . | TRBJ1-2 | TRBV15 | TGTGCCACCAGCAGTCAGGACAGATATGGCTACACCTTC | CATSSQDRYGYTF
. | . | TRBJ1-5 | TRBV7-9 | TGTGCCAGCAGCTTATTCGGGGGATTAGAGAATCAGCCCCAGCATTTT | CASSLFGGLENQPQHF
. | . | TRBJ1-5 | TRBV6-5 | TGTGCCAGCAGTGATTACAGGGAGCAGCCCCAGCATTTT | CASSDYREQPQHF
. | . | TRBJ2-2 | TRBV4-1 | TGCGCCAGCAGCCAACTACTAGACAAGTACGGGGAGCTGTTTTTT | CASSQLLDKYGELFF
. | . | TRBJ1-5 | TRBV5-1 | TGCGCCAGCAGCGGGGGGAGCAATCAGCCCCAGCATTTT | CASSGGSNQPQHF
TRBD2 | once | TRBJ2-3 | TRBV7-3 | TGTGCCAGCAGCACCTTAGCGGGGGGGCCCCCAGATACGCAGTATTTT | CASSTLAGGPPDTQYF
. | . | TRBJ2-3 | TRBV10-3 | TGTGCCATCAGTGAGTTCCGGGAGGATACGCAGTATTTT | CAISEFREDTQYF
TRBD2 | . | TRBJ2-1 | TRBV10-3 | TGTGCCATCAGTGAGTCGGGGACTAGAGACAATGAGCAGTTCTTC | CAISESGTRDNEQFF
. | . | TRBJ1-1 | TRBV18 | TGTGCCAGCTCACCTATCACAGACATGAACACTGAAGCTTTCTTT | CASSPITDMNTEAFF
TRBD1 | . | TRBJ1-2 | TRBV9 | TGTGCCAGCAGGGGACAGGCGGCCTATTATGGCTACACCTTC | CASRGQAAYYGYTF
TRBD1 | . | TRBJ2-3 | TRBV5-6 | TGTGCCAGCAGCGCAGGGACAGGGGACACAGATACGCAGTATTTT | CASSAGTGDTDTQYF
TRBD1 | few | TRBJ2-7 | TRBV18 | TGTGCCAGCTCACCACCCGGGACAGGGGACTACGAGCAGTACTTC | CASSPPGTGDYEQYF
. | . | TRBJ1-1 | TRBV5-1 | TGCGCCAGCAGCTTGGAAGCGGACCACACTGAAGCTTTCTTT | CASSLEADHTEAFF
TRBD2 | . | TRBJ2-2 | TRBV5-4 | TGTGCCAGCAGCCATGCATGGGGCGGGAGCACCGGGGAGCTGTTTTTT | CASSHAWGGSTGELFF
. | . | TRBJ2-3 | TRBV2 | TGTGCCAGCTCTAGCGCCTACACAGATACGCAGTATTTT | CASSSAYTDTQYF
TRBD1 | . | TRBJ2-2 | TRBV28 | TGTGCCAGCAGTGCCTTGAGGACAGGGACCACCGGGGAGCTGTTTTTT | CASSALRTGTTGELFF
. | . | TRBJ1-1 | TRBV5-4 | TGTGCCAGCAGCTTTGGGGCGCGCCCCGAGAACACTGAAGCTTTCTTT | CASSFGARPENTEAFF
. | . | TRBJ1-1 | TRBV7-3 | TGTGCCAGCAGCGCGCAGTACAGGGCGGACACTGAAGCTTTCTTT | CASSAQYRADTEAFF
. | . | TRBJ2-1 | TRBV13 | TGTGCCAGCAGCATTACTAGTTTGGGAAGCTCCTACAATGAGCAGTTCTTC | CASSITSLGSSYNEQFF
TRBD1 | . | TRBJ1-4 | TRBV5-1 | TGCGCCAGCAGCTCTGGGACAGCAACTAATGAAAAACTGTTTTTT | CASSSGTATNEKLFF
TRBD1 | . | TRBJ1-1 | TRBV13 | TGTGCCAGCAGCTCTCGACAGGGAGACGACACTGAAGCTTTCTTT | CASSSRQGDDTEAFF
. | . | TRBJ2-5 | TRBV27 | TGTGCCAGCAGTTTCCACCAGGAGACCCAGTACTTC | CASSFHQETQYF
. | . | TRBJ2-2 | TRBV28 | TGTGCCAGCAGTTTGGGGGGAAACACCGGGGAGCTGTTTTTT | CASSLGGNTGELFF
TRBD2 | . | TRBJ2-4 | TRBV6-5 | TGTGCCAGCAGTTACTCGGGCGGGGAGGGGAACATTCAGTACTTC | CASSYSGGEGNIQYF
. | once | TRBJ2-7 | TRBV7-2 | TGTGCCAGCAGCTGGCACAGCTCCTACGAGCAGTACTTC | CASSWHSSYEQYF
TRBD1 | . | TRBJ2-7 | TRBV5-4 | TGTGCCAGCAGTCTAACAGGGGGAGACTACGAGCAGTACTTC | CASSLTGGDYEQYF
. | . | TRBJ1-1 | TRBV6-6 | TGTGCCAGCAGGGCTGGCACTGAAGCTTTCTTT | CASRAGTEAFF
. | . | TRBJ2-1 | TRBV5-1 | TGCGCCAGCAGCTTTCGGGGGGCCCCAGGGAATGAGCAGTTCTTC | CASSFRGAPGNEQFF
. | . | TRBJ1-1 | TRBV2 | TGTGCCAGCAGTTCTTGGGGCCAGATAGAAGCTTTCTTT | CASSSWGQIEAFF
TRBD2 | . | TRBJ2-5 | TRBV9 | TGTGCCAGCAGCGGCCTAGCGGGAGGGCCTGGGGAGACCCAGTACTTC | CASSGLAGGPGETQYF
. | . | TRBJ2-3 | TRBV5-1 | TGCGCCAGCAACTTACTAGGCTCTAGCACAGATACGCAGTATTTT | CASNLLGSSTDTQYF
. | once | TRBJ2-2 | TRBV11-1 | TGTGCCAGCAGCACACCGGGTCAGCTGTTTTTT | CASSTPGQLFF